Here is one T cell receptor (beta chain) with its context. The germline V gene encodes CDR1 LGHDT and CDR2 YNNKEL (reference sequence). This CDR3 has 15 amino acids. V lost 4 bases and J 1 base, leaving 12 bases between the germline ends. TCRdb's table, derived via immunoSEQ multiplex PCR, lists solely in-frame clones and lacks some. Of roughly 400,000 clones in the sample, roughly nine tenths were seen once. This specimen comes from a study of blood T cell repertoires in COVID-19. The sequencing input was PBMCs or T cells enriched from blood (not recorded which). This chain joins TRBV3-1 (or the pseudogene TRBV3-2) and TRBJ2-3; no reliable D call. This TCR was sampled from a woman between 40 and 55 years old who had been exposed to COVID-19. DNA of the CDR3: TGTGCCAGCAGCCGCCTACCGGGTGGCACAGATACGCAGTATTTT. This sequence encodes CASSRLPGGTDTQYF.